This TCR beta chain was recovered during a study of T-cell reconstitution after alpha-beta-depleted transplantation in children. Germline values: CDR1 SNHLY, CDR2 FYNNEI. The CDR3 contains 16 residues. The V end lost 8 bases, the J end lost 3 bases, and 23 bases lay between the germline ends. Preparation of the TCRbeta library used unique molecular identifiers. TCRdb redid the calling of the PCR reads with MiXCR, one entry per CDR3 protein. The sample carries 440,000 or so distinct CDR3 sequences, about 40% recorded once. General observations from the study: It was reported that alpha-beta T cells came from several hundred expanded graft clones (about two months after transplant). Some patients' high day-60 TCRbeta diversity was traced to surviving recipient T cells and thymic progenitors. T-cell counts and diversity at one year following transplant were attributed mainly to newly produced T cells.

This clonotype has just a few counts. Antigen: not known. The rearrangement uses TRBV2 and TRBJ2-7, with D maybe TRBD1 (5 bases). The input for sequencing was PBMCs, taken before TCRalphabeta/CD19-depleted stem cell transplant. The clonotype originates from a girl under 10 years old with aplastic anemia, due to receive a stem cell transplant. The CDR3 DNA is TGTGCCAGCCTCCAACAGGTCCCTTCAGCCGGCTACGAGCAGTACTTC. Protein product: CASLQQVPSAGYEQYF.